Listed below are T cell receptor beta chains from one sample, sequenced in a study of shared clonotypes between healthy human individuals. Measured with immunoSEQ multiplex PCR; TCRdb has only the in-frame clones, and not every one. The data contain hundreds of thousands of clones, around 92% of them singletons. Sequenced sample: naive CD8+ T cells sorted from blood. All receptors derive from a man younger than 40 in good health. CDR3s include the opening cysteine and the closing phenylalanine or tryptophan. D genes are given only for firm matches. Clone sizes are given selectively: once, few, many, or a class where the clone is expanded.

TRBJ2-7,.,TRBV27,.,TGTGCCAGCAGTTTACTCGGGGGGCTTAATTACGAGCAGTACTTC,CASSLLGGLNYEQYF
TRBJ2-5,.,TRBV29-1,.,TGCAGCGTTTGTCTGGCCACCCAAGAGACCCAGTACTTC,CSVCLATQETQYF
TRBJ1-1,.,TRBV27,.,TGTGCCAGCCGAACGAGTTCTGAAGCTTTCTTT,CASRTSSEAFF
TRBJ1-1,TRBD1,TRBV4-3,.,TGCGCCAGCAGCCAAGATTGGGACAGGGTCCCTGAAGCTTTCTTT,CASSQDWDRVPEAFF
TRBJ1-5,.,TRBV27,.,TGTGCCAGCCGGGACGGCTACAATCAGCCCCAGCATTTT,CASRDGYNQPQHF
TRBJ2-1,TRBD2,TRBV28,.,TGTGCCAGCAGTTACAGGACTAGCGGGAGTGGGGATGAGCAGTTCTTC,CASSYRTSGSGDEQFF
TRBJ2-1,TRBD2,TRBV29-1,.,TGCAGCGTTCCTACGGGACCCGGACTAGCCAATGAGCAGTTCTTC,CSVPTGPGLANEQFF
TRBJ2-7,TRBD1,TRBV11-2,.,TGTGCCAGCAGCTCGAACAGGGGTTCCCACGAGCAGTACTTC,CASSSNRGSHEQYF
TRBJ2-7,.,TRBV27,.,TGTGCCAGCAGCAGCCGAGACCCCTCCTACGAGCAGTACTTC,CASSSRDPSYEQYF
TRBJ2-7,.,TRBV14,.,TGTGCCAGCAGCCAATTAAACAGGGTCTACGAGCAGTACTTC,CASSQLNRVYEQYF
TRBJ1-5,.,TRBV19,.,TGTGCCAGTAGTCCACAGGGAGATTGGCCCCAGCATTTT,CASSPQGDWPQHF
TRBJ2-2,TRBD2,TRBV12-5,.,TGTGCTAGTGGTTTGGATACTAGCGGGTACACCGGGGAGCTGTTTTTT,CASGLDTSGYTGELFF
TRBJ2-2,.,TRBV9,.,TGTGCCAGCAGCGTAGGAGGGAACACCGGGGAGCTGTTTTTT,CASSVGGNTGELFF
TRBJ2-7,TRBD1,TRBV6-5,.,TGTGCCAGCAGTAACGGACAGGGGATATCCTACGAGCAGTACTTC,CASSNGQGISYEQYF
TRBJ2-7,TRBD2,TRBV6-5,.,TGTGCCAGCAGTTACTCTCTAGCGGGAGGAGCCTACGAGCAGTACTTC,CASSYSLAGGAYEQYF
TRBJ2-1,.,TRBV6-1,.,TGTGCCAGCAGTGAATGGGCGGAAAGCTCCTACAATGAGCAGTTCTTC,CASSEWAESSYNEQFF
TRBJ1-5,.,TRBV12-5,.,TGTGCTAGTGGTTCGACCGAGGGATATGGCAATCAGCCCCAGCATTTT,CASGSTEGYGNQPQHF
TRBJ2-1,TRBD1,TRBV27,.,TGTGCCAGCAGTAACCCGGGACAGGGTTACAATGAGCAGTTCTTC,CASSNPGQGYNEQFF
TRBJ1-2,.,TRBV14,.,TGTGCCAGCAGCCAAGCCAGGGAAGAGGGGTATGGCTACACCTTC,CASSQAREEGYGYTF
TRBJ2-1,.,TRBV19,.,TGTGCCAGTAGTATAGGCGGAGCCAATGAGCAGTTCTTC,CASSIGGANEQFF
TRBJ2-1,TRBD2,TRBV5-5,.,TGTGCCAGCAGCCTAAACTTAGCGGGAGGGCCTTCCAATGAGCAGTTCTTC,CASSLNLAGGPSNEQFF
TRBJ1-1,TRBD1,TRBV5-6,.,TGTGCCAGCAGCTTTTTCCGGGACAGCGAGGGGACTGAAGCTTTCTTT,CASSFFRDSEGTEAFF
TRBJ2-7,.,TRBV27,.,TGTGCCAGCAGTTTTCGCGGGTCCTCCTACGAGCAGTACTTC,CASSFRGSSYEQYF
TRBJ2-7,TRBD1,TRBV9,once,TGTGCCAGCAGCCCCAGACAGGGGCCTGGGGAGCAGTACTTC,CASSPRQGPGEQYF
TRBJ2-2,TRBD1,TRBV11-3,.,TGTGCCAGCAGCGCCCGACAGGGGAACACCGGGGAGCTGTTTTTT,CASSARQGNTGELFF